The clone carrying this T cell receptor (beta chain) was seen more than once but under ten times. Its specificity is not known. This CDR3 is built from 13 residues. V was clipped by 8 bases and J by 4 bases, with 14 bases between them. Germline loops: CDR1 MNHEY, CDR2 SMNVEV (reference sequence). The data are from a study of T cell repertoires in cytomegalovirus infection. TCRdb ran MiXCR on the reads and lists one entry per CDR3 protein. Found here are roughly 800,000 distinct CDR3 sequences, about 29% of them singletons; the top ten hold over 10%. The sample in question was cultured CD8+ T cells from PBMCs, obtained from culture after CMV antigen stimulation. The clonotype originates from a human donor in good health (CMV status not recorded). Some clones in this sample may be carry-over from other donors' samples. The genes are TRBV27 and TRBJ1-2; unclear D gene. The CDR3 DNA reads as TGTGCCAGCGCGGGTGGGTTGAGCTATGGCTACACCTTC. This translates into CASAGGLSYGYTF.